Shown below are 5 T cell receptor beta chains from a single sample sequenced in a study of neurological immune-mediated disorders. A single record per CDR3 protein comes from TCRdb applying MiXCR to the 5' RACE reads. The sample yields roughly 100,000 distinct CDR3 sequences, roughly 3.5% seen once. Sequenced input: PBMCs. The receptor set was obtained from a woman under 30 with multiple sclerosis.

This clonotype has at least ten counts. The chain couples TRBV20-1 to TRBJ1-5; TRBD1 is a possible D gene (6 bases). In germline, CDR1 is DFQATT, CDR2 SNEGSKA (reference sequence). CDR3 size: 13 residues. Trimming took 5 bases from V and 2 from J, leaving 10 bases between them. The CDR3 DNA is TGCAGTGCTGCGACAGGCGGCAATCAGCCCCAGCATTTT. It encodes CSAATGGNQPQHF.

This chain uses TRBV7-8 with TRBJ1-3; tentative D call: TRBD1 (5 bases). Looked up from germline, CDR1 is SGHVS and CDR2 is FQNEAQ. Trimming took 5 bases from V and 0 from J, leaving 17 bases between them. This CDR3 contains 17 residues. The CDR3 DNA reads TGTGCCAGCAGCACCGGGACGGCTAGCCTCTCTGGAAACACCATATATTTT. It encodes CASSTGTASLSGNTIYF.

This clonotype was counted at least ten times. The chain combines TRBV5-6 with TRBJ1-1; the D gene is possibly TRBD1 (6 bases). Germline V gene lookup returns CDR1 SGHDT and CDR2 YYEEEE. Trimming stripped 4 bases from V and 2 bases from J, with 12 bases between. The CDR3 is 14 amino acids. This CDR3 reads CASSLGQPNTEAFF. CDR3 nucleotide sequence: TGTGCCAGCAGCCTTGGACAGCCAAACACTGAAGCTTTCTTT.

The sample holds many counts of this clonotype. The J gene is TRBJ2-1, the V gene TRBV24-1, with D maybe TRBD2 (6 bases). With 3 bases removed from V and 0 bases from J, the gap between germline ends came to 20 bases. CDR1 is KGHDR, CDR2 SFDVKD, per germline. CDR3 length: 19 residues. The CDR3 nucleotides read TGTGCCACCAGTGATGGTTTCCAGCGGGTCTCGAGCTCCTACAATGAGCAGTTCTTC. It codes for CATSDGFQRVSSSYNEQFF.

The CDR3 loop is CATSVPGGNEKLFF. The CDR3 nucleotides read TGTGCCACCAGCGTTCCCGGGGGAAATGAAAAACTGTTTTTT. V is TRBV15 and J is TRBJ1-4; D may be TRBD1 (5 bases). The V end was cut by 5 bases, the J end by 5 bases, with 12 bases between. The CDR3 is 14 residues long. Germline CDR1 reads LNHNV; CDR2 reads YYDKDF (reference sequence).